This TCR beta chain was recorded in a study of tissue T cells after allogeneic stem cell transplantation. Points from the study as a whole: Few T cell clones were shared across patients, but motif clusters showed tissue-specific shared signatures. Anatomically similar tissues had similar TCR repertoires within each patient.

Remarks on this clone: Its antigen is undetermined. All gene names here are mouse names. The read ends 1 residue shy of where the CDR3 ends; the end is completed using the germline J gene.

The CDR3 sequence is 14 residues long. The germline CDR1 and CDR2 sequences are NNHDY and SYVADS. The ends lost 2 bases at V and 1 base at J; junction bases unmatched: 2. Survey-depth TCRbeta CDR3 sequencing reported V/J genes and productive frequencies. Sequenced by immunoSEQ multiplex PCR; TCRdb stores in-frame clones only, minus some. The repertoire includes about 48,000 clones, around 66% of them detected once, and 0.55% sits in the top ten. This receptor was obtained from a pool of C57BL/6 mice in good health. The chain uses TRBV13-3 and TRBJ1-1; 7 nucleotides match TRBD1. The sequenced sample was sorted cells pooled from one or two spleens. CDR3 protein: CASSEKGANTEVFF. CDR3 DNA, as far as it was read: TGTGCCAGCAGTGAAAAGGGGGCGAACACAGAAGTCTTC.